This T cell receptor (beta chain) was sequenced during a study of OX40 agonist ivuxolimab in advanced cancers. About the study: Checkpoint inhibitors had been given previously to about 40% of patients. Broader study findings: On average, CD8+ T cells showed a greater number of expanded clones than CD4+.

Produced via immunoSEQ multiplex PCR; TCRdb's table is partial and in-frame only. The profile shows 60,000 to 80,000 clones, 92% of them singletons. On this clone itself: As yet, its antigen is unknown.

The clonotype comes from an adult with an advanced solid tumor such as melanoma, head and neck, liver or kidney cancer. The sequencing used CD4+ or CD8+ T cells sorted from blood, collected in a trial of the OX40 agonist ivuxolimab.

The CDR3 loop reads CASIFDRDITGELFF. CDR3 bases: TGTGCCAGCATTTTTGACAGGGATATCACCGGGGAGCTGTTTTTT. This chain uses TRBV27 with TRBJ2-2; 7 nucleotides align to TRBD1. The CDR3 totals 15 residues. With 7 bases clipped from V and 4 bases from J, the junction kept 9 bases outside the gene matches. CDR1 MNHEY and CDR2 SMNVEV come from the germline V gene (reference sequence).